Presented here are 11 T cell receptor beta chains from one specimen sequenced in a study of cytomegalovirus exposure and HLA in healthy donors (dated by TCRdb to 2016 to 2017). The library was prepared using the immunoSEQ multiplex PCR assay. For the multiplex PCR, a mixture combining 60 forward primers for TCR Vbeta segments and 13 reverse primers for TCR Jbeta segments was used. The source is immuneACCESS, and TCRdb retained only in-frame sequences with V and J called. Part of the clones is not carried over; for the studies checked, unresolved V genes explain less than half of this, and the remainder is unexplained. This sample's table contains some 30,000 clones. The ten largest clonotypes hold 3% to 4% of the sample. The specimen was PBMCs. All receptors derive from a man aged 40-50 years in good health and CMV-seronegative.

V gene TRBV9 combines with J gene TRBJ1-3, with D unresolved. The CDR3 has 15 amino acids. Germline V gene data show CDR1 as SGDLS and CDR2 as YYNGEE. Trimming removed 0 bases at V and 0 bases at J, with 7 bases between. CDR3 nucleotides: TGTGCCAGCAGCGTAGACAGTGGCTCTGGAAACACCATATATTTT. It encodes CASSVDSGSGNTIYF. Using reference TRBV9 and TRBJ1-3 for the parts outside the CDR3, the full variable domain is DSGVTQTPKHLITATGQRVTLRCSPRSGDLSVYWYQQSLDQGLQFLIQYYNGEERAKGNILERFSAQQFPDLHSELNLSSLELGDSALYFCASSVDSGSGNTIYFGEGSWLTVV.

The chain couples TRBV19 to TRBJ2-1, with TRBD2 identical over 8 bases. This CDR3 spans 14 amino acids. J was trimmed by 8 bases and V by 6 bases; bases with no gene match: 9. The germline CDR1 and CDR2 sequences are LNHDA and SQIVND (reference sequence). CDR3 residues: CASRTQSGSHEQFF. CDR3 bases: TGTGCCAGTAGGACCCAGAGCGGGAGCCATGAGCAGTTCTTC.

CDR3 coding DNA: TGCAGCGTTGCCCCTCAGGGGGCGGCCGGGGAGCTGTTTTTT. This codes for CSVAPQGAAGELFF. The chain combines TRBV29-1 with TRBJ2-2, with 8 bases aligning to TRBD1. V dropped 4 bases and J dropped 6; count of bases not matched to a gene: 7. Germline CDR1 is SQVTM and CDR2 is ANQGSEA. The CDR3 consists of 14 residues.

The rearrangement uses TRBV30 and TRBJ2-7; D may be TRBD1 (7 bases). V lost 4 bases and J lost 2, with 9 bases in between. The length of the CDR3 is 12 residues. Germline V gene data show CDR1 as GTSNPN and CDR2 as SVGIG (reference sequence). The DNA for the CDR3 is TGTGCCTGGACAGGGGGGACCTACGAGCAGTACTTC. It yields the protein CAWTGGTYEQYF.

This chain uses TRBV18 with TRBJ1-1; D possibly corresponds to TRBD1 (5 bases). The germline V gene encodes CDR1 KGHSH and CDR2 LQKENI. Between the trimmed V and J ends, which lost 2 bases and 1 base, there was a span of 8 bases. The CDR3 length is 14 residues. CDR3 loop: CASSPRQGNTEAFF. The CDR3 nucleotides read TGTGCCAGCTCACCAAGGCAGGGGAACACTGAAGCTTTCTTT.

V usage is TRBV5-6 and J usage is TRBJ1-1; 7 bases map to TRBD1. The CDR3 is 13 amino acids. Germline loops: CDR1 SGHDT, CDR2 YYEEEE. J was trimmed by 1 base and V by 6 bases; bases with no gene match: 3. CDR3 sequence: CASTSGGNTEAFF. In DNA form, the CDR3 reads TGTGCCAGCACCTCAGGGGGGAACACTGAAGCTTTCTTT.

CDR3 region: CASSPRQGARGYTF. CDR3 bases: TGTGCCAGTAGTCCCCGACAGGGGGCGCGTGGCTACACCTTC. This chain links TRBV19 with TRBJ1-2; 10 bases map to TRBD1. After removal of 5 bases from V and 7 bases from J, the junction contained 7 bases not matched to a gene. This CDR3 has 14 amino acids. CDR1 is LNHDA, CDR2 SQIVND, per germline (reference sequence).

This chain uses TRBV2 with TRBJ2-1, with no clear D. Germline CDR1 is SNHLY and CDR2 is FYNNEI. This CDR3 has 13 amino acids. V lost 5 bases to trimming and J lost 6 bases, with 11 bases between them. The CDR3 DNA sequence: TGTGCCAGCAGTACGTCAAACTTCAATGAGCAGTTCTTC. Translating it yields CASSTSNFNEQFF.

The CDR3 region is CASSGAGTGVYGYTF. The CDR3 DNA follows: TGCGCCAGCAGCGGTGCCGGGACAGGAGTTTATGGCTACACCTTC. J is TRBJ1-2 and V is TRBV5-1; 8 bases fit TRBD1. V lost 4 bases, J lost 5 bases, and 10 bases stayed unmatched. The CDR3 runs to 15 residues. In germline, CDR1 is SGHRS, CDR2 YFSETQ.

The chain joins TRBV5-8 to TRBJ2-2; 10 bases line up with TRBD1. This CDR3 is 17 amino acids long. J was trimmed by 1 base and V by 1 base; bases with no gene match: 4. The germline CDR1 and CDR2 sequences are SGHTS and YDEGEE. The CDR3 protein is CASSLPGQGRNTGELFF. The CDR3 coding sequence is TGTGCCAGCAGCTTGCCGGGACAGGGGCGGAACACCGGGGAGCTGTTTTTT.

CDR3 region: CASSVTGHGEKLFF. The CDR3 DNA follows: TGTGCCAGCAGCGTTACAGGGCACGGTGAAAAACTGTTTTTT. The chain uses TRBV9 and TRBJ1-4; tentative D call: TRBD1 (6 bases). V lost 2 bases, J lost 7 bases, and 12 bases lay in between. The CDR3 extends over 14 amino acids. Per germline, CDR1 SGDLS and CDR2 YYNGEE.